This T cell receptor beta chain derives from a study of T cells in Graves' hyperthyroidism and ophthalmopathy. Study as a whole: At initial diagnosis, before any treatment had begun, peripheral blood was obtained.

This clonotype was recorded many times. Researchers amplified the TCR beta CDR3 regions from RNA transcripts. The HTBI primer set was used in a first-round RT-PCR of the TCR CDR3. TCRdb recomputed calls from the multiplex PCR reads with MiXCR, one row per CDR3 protein. The data show over 500,000 distinct CDR3 sequences, around 15% seen once. Germline-derived CDR1 and CDR2 are LGHDT and YNNKEL (reference sequence). Germline trimming cut 5 bases from V and 4 bases from J; bases unmatched to any gene: 16. This CDR3 spans 17 amino acids. With duration under 3 months, ophthalmopathy was active: Clinical Activity Score at least 3, NOSPECS at least 4. Diagnosis relied on clinical symptoms, serum thyroxine and TRAb, thyroid ultrasound and orbital computed tomography. The authors took PBMCs from roughly 9.7 ml fresh peripheral blood.

This sequence was found in a woman aged 25 to 39 with Graves' ophthalmopathy. What was sequenced was blood. The genes are TRBV3-1 and TRBJ2-5; 7 nucleotides agree with TRBD2. CDR3 loop: CASSYRLAGSLRETQYF. The CDR3 nucleotides read TGTGCCAGCAGCTACCGACTAGCCGGATCCCTCAGAGAGACCCAGTACTTC.